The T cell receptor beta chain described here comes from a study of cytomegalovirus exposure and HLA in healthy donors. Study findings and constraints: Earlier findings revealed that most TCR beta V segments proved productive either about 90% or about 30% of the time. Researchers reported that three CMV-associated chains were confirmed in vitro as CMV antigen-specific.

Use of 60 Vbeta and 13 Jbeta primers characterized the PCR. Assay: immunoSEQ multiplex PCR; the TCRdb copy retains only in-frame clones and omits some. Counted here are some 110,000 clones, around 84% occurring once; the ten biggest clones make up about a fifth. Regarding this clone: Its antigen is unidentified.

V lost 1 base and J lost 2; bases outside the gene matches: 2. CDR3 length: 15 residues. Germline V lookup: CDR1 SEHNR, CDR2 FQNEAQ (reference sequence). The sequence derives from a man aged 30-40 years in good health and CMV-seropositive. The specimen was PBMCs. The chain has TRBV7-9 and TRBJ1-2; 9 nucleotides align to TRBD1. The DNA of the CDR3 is TGTGCCAGCAGCTTAGTAGGACAGGGGAACTATGGCTACACCTTC. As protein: CASSLVGQGNYGYTF.